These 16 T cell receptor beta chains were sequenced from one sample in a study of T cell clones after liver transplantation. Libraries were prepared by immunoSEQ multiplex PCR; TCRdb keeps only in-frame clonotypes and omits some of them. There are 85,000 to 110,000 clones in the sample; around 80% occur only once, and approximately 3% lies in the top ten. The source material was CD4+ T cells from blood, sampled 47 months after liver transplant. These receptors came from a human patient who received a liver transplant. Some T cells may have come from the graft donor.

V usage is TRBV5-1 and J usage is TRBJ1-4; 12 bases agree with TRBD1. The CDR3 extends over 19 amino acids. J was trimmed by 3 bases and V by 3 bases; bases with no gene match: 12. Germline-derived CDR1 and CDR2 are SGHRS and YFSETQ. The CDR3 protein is CASSSRPGTGGAANEKLFF. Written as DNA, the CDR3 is TGCGCCAGCAGCTCCCGTCCCGGGACAGGGGGCGCAGCTAATGAAAAACTGTTTTTT.

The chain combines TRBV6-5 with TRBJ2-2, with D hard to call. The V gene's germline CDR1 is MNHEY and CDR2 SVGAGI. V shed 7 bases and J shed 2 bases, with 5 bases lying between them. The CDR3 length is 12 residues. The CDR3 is CASTRNTGELFF. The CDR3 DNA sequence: TGTGCCAGCACCCGAAACACCGGGGAGCTGTTTTTT.

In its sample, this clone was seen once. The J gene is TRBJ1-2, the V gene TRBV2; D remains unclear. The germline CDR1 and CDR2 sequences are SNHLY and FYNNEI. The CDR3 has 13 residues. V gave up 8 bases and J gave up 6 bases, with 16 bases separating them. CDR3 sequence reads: CASSRVPGDGYTF. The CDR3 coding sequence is TGTGCCAGCTCACGGGTACCTGGGGATGGCTACACCTTC.

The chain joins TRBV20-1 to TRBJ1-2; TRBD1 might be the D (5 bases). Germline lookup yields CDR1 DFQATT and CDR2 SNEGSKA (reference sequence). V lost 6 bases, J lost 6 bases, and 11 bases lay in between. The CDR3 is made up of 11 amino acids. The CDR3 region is CSAKGQDGYTF. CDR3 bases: TGCAGTGCCAAGGGGCAGGATGGCTACACCTTC.

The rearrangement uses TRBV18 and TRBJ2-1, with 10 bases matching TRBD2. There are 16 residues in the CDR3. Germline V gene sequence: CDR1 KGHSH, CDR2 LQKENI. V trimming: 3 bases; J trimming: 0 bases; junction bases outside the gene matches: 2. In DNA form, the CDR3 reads TGTGCCAGCTCACCCCGGACTAGCGGCTCCTACAATGAGCAGTTCTTC. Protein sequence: CASSPRTSGSYNEQFF.

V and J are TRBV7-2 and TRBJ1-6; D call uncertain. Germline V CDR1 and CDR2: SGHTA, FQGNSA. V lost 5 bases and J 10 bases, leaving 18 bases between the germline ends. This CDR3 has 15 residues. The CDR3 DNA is TGTGCCAGCAGCCCCCCGGGAGGGCTAGGGTCACCCCTCCACTTT. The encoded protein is CASSPPGGLGSPLHF.

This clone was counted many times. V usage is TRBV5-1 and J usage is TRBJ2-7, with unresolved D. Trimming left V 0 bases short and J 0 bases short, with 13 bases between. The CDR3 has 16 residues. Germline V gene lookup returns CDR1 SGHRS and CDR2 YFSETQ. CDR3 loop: CASSLGWGRSSYEQYF. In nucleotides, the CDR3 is TGCGCCAGCAGCTTGGGATGGGGAAGAAGCTCCTACGAGCAGTACTTC.

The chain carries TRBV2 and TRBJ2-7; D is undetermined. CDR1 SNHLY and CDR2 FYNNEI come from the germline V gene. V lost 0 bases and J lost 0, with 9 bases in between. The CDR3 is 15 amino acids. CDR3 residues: CASSEAVLSSYEQYF. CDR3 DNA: TGTGCCAGCAGTGAAGCGGTCCTGAGCTCCTACGAGCAGTACTTC. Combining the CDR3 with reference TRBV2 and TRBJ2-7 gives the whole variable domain EPEVTQTPSHQVTQMGQEVILRCVPISNHLYFYWYRQILGQKVEFLVSFYNNEISEKSEIFDDQFSVERPDGSNFTLKIRSTKLEDSAMYFCASSEAVLSSYEQYFGPGTRLTVT.

CDR3 region: CASGSPPGTASFF. CDR3 in DNA: TGTGCTAGTGGTTCCCCTCCCGGGACAGCAAGCTTCTTC. The V gene is TRBV12-5, the J gene TRBJ2-1; TRBD1 matches at 7 bases. CDR3 length: 13 residues. The germline V gene has CDR1 LGHNT and CDR2 FRNRAP. V gave up 4 bases and J gave up 16 bases; unmatched junction bases: 13. Drawing the rest from reference TRBV12-5 and TRBJ2-1, the complete variable domain is DARVTQTPRHKVTEMGQEVTMRCQPILGHNTVFWYRQTMMQGLELLAYFRNRAPLDDSGMPKDRFSAEMPDATLATLKIQPSEPRDSAVYFCASGSPPGTASFFGPGTRLTVL.

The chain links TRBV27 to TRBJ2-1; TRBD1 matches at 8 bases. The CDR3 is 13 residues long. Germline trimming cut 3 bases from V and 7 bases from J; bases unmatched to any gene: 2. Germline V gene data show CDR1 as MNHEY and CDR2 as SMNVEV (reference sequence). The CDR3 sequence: CASSFDRGNEQFF. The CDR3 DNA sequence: TGTGCCAGCAGTTTTGACAGGGGTAATGAGCAGTTCTTC.

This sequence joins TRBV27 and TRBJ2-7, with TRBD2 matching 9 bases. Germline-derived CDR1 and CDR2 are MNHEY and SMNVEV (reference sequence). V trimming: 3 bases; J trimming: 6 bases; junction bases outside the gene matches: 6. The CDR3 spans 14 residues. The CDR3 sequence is CASSFPGGGGEQYF. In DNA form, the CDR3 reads TGTGCCAGCAGTTTTCCTGGCGGGGGGGGCGAGCAGTACTTC.

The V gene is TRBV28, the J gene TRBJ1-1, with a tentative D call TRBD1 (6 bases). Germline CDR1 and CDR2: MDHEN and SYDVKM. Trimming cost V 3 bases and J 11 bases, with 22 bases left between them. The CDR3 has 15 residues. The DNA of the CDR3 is TGTGCCAGCAGTTTCCGGCAGGGCCAAGGGGGGGCGGCTTTCTTT. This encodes CASSFRQGQGGAAFF.

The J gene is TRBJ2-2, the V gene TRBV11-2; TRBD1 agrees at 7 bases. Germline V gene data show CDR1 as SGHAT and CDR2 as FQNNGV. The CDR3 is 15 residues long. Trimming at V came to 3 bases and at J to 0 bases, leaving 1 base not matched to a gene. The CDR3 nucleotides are TGTGCCAGCAGCTTCCAGGGGGCGAACACCGGGGAGCTGTTTTTT. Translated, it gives CASSFQGANTGELFF.

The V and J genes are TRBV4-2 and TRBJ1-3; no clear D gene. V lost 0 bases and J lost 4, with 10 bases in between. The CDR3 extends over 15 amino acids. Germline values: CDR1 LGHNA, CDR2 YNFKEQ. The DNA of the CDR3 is TGTGCCAGCAGCCAAGAGCGTGTTCCAGGAAACACCATATATTTT. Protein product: CASSQERVPGNTIYF.

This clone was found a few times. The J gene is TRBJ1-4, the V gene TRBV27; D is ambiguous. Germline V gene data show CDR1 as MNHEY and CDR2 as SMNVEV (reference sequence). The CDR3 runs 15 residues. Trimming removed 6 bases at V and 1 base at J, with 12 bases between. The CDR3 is CASRADGLTNEKLFF. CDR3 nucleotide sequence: TGTGCCAGCAGAGCCGACGGGTTAACTAATGAAAAACTGTTTTTT.

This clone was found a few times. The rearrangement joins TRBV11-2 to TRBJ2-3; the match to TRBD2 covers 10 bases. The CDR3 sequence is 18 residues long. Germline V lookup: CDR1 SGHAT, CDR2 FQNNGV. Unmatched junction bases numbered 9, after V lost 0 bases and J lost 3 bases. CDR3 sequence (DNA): TGTGCCAGCAGCTTAGATGGGCTAGCGGGAGTAAGAACAGATACGCAGTATTTT. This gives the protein CASSLDGLAGVRTDTQYF.